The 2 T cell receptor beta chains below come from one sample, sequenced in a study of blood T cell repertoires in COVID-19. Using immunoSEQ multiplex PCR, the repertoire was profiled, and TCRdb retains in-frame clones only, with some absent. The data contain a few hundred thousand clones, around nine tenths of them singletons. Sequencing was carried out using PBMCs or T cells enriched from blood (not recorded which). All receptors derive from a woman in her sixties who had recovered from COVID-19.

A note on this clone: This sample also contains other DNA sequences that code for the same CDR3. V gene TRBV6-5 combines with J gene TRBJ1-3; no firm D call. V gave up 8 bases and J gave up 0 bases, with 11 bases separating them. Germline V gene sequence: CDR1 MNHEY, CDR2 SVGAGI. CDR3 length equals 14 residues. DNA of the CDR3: TGTGCCAGCTCTCTAGCGGGCTCTGGAAACACCATATATTTT. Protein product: CASSLAGSGNTIYF.

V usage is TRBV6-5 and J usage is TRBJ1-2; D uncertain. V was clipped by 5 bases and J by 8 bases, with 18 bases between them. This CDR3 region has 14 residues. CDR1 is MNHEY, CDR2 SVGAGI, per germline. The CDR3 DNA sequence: TGTGCCAGCAGTCCCCCCGGTCGGGGAGTCGGCTACACCTTC. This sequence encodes CASSPPGRGVGYTF.